This T cell receptor beta chain was sequenced for a study of blood T cell repertoires in COVID-19. For the study at large: Samples taken during acute and convalescent COVID-19 were collected in the United States, Italy and Spain. Sources were T cells, B-cell-depleted T cells, or PBMCs; the material itself was cDNA or gDNA.

V gave up 3 bases and J gave up 4 bases, with 18 bases separating them. Germline CDR1 is KGHSH and CDR2 is LQKENI. This CDR3 comprises 16 residues. Authors' data handling: Amplifying reference gene primers gave estimates of nucleated cell counts. TCRdb keeps only in-frame clones here, not all; method: immunoSEQ multiplex PCR. V, J and clone size reflect that table, while D and trimming were determined from the DNA. The profile shows more than 90,000 clones, roughly 90% of them singletons. The TCR originated in a man in his 70s who had recovered from COVID-19. The sample was peripheral blood. This chain connects TRBV18 to TRBJ1-2; D might be TRBD1 (6 bases). Written as DNA, the CDR3 is TGTGCCAGCTCACCGACCGGGACAAGGGATTTCTATGGCTACACCTTC. Its protein product is CASSPTGTRDFYGYTF.